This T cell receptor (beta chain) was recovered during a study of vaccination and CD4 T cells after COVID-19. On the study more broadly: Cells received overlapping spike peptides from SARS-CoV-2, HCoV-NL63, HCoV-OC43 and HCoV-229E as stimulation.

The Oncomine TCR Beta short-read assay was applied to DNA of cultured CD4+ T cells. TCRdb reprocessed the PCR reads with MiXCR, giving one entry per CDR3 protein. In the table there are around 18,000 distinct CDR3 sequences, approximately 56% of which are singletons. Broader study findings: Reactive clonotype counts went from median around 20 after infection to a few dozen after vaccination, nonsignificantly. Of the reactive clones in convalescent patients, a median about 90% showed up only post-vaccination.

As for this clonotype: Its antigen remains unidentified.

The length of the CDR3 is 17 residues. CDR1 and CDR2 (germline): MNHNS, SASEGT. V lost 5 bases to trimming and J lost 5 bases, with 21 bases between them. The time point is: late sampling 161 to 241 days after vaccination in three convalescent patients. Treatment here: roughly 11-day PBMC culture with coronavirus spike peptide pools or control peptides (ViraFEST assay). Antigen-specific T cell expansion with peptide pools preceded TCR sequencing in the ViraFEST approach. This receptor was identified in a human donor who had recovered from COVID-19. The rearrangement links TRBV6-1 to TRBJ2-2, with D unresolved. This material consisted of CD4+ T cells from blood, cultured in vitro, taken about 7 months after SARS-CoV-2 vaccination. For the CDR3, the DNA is TGTGCCAGCAGTCCTTCATCCGGCTTCGTGATGACCGGGGAGCTGTTTTTT. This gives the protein CASSPSSGFVMTGELFF.